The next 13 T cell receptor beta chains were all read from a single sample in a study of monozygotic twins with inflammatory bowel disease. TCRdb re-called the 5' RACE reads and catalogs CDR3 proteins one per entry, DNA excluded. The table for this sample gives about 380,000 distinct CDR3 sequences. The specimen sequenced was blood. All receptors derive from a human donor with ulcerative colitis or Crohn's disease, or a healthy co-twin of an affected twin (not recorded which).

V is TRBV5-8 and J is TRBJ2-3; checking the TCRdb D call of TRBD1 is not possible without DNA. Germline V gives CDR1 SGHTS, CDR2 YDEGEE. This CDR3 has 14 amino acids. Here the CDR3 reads CASRAGIYTDTQYF.

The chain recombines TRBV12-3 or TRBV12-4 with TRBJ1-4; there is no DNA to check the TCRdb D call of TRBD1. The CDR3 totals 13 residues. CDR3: CASRGEVTEKLFF.

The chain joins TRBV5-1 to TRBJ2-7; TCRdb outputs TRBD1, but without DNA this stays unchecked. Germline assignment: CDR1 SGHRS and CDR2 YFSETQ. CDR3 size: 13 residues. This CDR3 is CASSPEVRDEQYF.

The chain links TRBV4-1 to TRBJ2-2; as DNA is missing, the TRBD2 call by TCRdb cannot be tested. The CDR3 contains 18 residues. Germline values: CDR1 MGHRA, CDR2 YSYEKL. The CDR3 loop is CASSQDLEGVTNTGELFF.

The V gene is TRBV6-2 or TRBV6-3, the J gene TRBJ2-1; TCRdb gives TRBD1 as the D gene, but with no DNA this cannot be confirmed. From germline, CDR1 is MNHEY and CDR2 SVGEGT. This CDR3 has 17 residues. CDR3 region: CASTLIPGGKTYNEQFF.

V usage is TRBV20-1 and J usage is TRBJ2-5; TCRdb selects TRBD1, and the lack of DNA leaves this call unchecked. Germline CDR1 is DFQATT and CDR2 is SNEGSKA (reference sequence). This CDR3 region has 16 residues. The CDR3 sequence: CSARGSYRGAQETQYF.

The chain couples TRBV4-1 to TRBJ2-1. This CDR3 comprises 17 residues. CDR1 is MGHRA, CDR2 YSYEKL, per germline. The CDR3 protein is CASSQESTVSSYNEQFF.

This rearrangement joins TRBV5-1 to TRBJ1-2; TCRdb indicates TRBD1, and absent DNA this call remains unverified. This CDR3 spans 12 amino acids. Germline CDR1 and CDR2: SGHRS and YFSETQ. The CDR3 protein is CASSLVAGNYTF. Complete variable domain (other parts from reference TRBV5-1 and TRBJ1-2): KAGVTQTPRYLIKTRGQQVTLSCSPISGHRSVSWYQQTPGQGLQFLFEYFSETQRNKGNFPGRFSGRQFSNSRSEMNVSTLELGDSALYLCASSLVAGNYTFGSGTRLTVV.

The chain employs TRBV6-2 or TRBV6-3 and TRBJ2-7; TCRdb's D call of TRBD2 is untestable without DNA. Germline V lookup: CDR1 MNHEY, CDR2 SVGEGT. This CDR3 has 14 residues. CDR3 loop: CASIQAGSSYEQYF.

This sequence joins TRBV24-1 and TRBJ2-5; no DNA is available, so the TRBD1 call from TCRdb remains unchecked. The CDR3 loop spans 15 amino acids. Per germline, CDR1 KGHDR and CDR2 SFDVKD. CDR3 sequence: CATSDSGLRRKTQYF.

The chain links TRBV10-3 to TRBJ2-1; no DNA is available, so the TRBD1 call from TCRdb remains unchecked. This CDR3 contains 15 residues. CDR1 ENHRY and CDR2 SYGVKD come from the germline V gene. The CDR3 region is CAISTAVTANNEQFF.

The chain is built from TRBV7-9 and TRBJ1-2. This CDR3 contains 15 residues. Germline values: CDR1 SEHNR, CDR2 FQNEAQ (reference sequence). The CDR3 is CASSLEVQKDYGYTF.

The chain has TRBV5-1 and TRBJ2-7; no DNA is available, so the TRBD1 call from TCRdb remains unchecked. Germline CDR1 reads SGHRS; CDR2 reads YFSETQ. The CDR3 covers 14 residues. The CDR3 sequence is CASSFGQVVDEQYF. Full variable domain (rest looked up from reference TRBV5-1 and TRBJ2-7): KAGVTQTPRYLIKTRGQQVTLSCSPISGHRSVSWYQQTPGQGLQFLFEYFSETQRNKGNFPGRFSGRQFSNSRSEMNVSTLELGDSALYLCASSFGQVVDEQYFGPGTRLTVT.